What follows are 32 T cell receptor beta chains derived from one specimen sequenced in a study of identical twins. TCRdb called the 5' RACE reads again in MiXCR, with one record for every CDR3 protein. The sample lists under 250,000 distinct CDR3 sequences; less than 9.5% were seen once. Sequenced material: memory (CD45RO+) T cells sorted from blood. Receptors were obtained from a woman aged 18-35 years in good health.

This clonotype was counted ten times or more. CDR3 residues: CASSLNNRVLNTEAFF. The DNA of the CDR3 is TGCGCCAGCAGCCTCAACAACAGGGTATTGAACACTGAAGCTTTCTTT. V usage is TRBV4-3 and J usage is TRBJ1-1; possible D gene TRBD1, 6 bases. Looked up from germline, CDR1 is LGHNA and CDR2 is YSLEER. Between the trimmed V and J ends, which lost 4 bases and 0 bases, there was a span of 15 bases. The CDR3 totals 16 residues.

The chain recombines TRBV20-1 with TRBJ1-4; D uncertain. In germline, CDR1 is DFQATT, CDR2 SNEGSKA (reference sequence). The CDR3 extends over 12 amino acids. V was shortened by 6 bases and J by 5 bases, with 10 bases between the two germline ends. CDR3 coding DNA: TGCAGTGCCATACAGCAGAATGAAAAACTGTTTTTT. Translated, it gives CSAIQQNEKLFF.

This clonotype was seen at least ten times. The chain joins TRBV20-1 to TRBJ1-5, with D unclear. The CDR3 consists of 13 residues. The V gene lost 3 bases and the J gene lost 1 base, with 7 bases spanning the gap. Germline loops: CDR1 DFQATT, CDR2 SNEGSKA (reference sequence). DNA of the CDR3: TGCAGTGCTAGTCCGGACAGCAATCAGCCCCAGCATTTT. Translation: CSASPDSNQPQHF.

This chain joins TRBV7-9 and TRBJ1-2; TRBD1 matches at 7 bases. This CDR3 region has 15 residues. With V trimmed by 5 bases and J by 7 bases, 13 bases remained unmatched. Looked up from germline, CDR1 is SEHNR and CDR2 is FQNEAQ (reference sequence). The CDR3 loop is CASSPGQTFTGGYTF. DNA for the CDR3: TGTGCCAGCAGCCCGGGACAGACATTTACGGGTGGCTACACCTTC.

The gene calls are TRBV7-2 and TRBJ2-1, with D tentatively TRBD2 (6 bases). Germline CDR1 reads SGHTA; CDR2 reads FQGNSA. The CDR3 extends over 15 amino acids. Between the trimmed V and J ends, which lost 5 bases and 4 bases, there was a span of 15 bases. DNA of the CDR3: TGTGCCAGCAGCCAACTAGCCCACTCATACAATGAGCAGTTCTTC. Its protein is CASSQLAHSYNEQFF.

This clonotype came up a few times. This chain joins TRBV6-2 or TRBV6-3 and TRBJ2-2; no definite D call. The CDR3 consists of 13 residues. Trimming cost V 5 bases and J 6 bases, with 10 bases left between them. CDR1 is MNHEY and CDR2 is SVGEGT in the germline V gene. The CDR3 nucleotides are TGTGCCAGCAGTCATAGGCCCCCCGGGGAGCTGTTTTTT. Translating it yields CASSHRPPGELFF.

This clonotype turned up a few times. In DNA form, the CDR3 reads TGTGCCAGCAGCGTAGGGACGGGGTTCATTTCACCCCTCCACTTT. Protein sequence: CASSVGTGFISPLHF. The chain links TRBV9 to TRBJ1-6; D is undetermined. This CDR3 contains 15 residues. The germline V and J ends were trimmed by 0 bases and 9 bases, with 13 bases remaining between them. Per the germline V gene, CDR1 is SGDLS and CDR2 is YYNGEE.

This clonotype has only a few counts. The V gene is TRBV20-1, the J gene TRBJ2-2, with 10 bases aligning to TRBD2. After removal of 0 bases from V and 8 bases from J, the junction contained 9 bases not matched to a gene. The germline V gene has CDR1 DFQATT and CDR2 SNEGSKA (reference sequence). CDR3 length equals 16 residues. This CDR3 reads CSARDGGRTSGGELFF. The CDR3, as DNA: TGCAGTGCTAGAGATGGGGGGCGGACTAGCGGAGGGGAGCTGTTTTTT.

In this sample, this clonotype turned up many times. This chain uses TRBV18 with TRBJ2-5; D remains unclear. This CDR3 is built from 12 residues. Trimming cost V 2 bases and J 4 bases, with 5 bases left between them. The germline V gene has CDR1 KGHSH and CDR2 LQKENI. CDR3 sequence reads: CASSPEVETQYF. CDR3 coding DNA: TGTGCCAGCTCACCAGAGGTAGAGACCCAGTACTTC.

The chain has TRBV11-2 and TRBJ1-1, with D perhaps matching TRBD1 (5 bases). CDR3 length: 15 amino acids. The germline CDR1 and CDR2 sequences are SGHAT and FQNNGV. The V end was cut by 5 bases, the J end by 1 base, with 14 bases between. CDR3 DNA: TGTGCCAGCAGCCCCGTCAGGGTCTGGAACACTGAAGCTTTCTTT. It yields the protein CASSPVRVWNTEAFF. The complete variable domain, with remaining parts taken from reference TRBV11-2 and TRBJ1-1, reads EAGVAQSPRYKIIEKRQSVAFWCNPISGHATLYWYQQILGQGPKLLIQFQNNGVVDDSQLPKDRFSAERLKGVDSTLKIQPAKLEDSAVYLCASSPVRVWNTEAFFGQGTRLTVV.

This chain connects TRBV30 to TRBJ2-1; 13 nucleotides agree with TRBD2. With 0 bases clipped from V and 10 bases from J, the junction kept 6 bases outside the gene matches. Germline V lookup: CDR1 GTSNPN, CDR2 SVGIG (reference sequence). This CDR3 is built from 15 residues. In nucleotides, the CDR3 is TGTGCCTGGAGTGTAGGACTAGCGGGGGTAGGGGAGCAGTTCTTC. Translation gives CAWSVGLAGVGEQFF.

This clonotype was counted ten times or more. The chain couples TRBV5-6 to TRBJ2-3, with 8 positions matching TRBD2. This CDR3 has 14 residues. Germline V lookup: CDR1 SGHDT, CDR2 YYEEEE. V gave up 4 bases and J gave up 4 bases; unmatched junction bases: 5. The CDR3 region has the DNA TGTGCCAGCAGCCGGGGACTAGTATCAGATACGCAGTATTTT. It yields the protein CASSRGLVSDTQYF.

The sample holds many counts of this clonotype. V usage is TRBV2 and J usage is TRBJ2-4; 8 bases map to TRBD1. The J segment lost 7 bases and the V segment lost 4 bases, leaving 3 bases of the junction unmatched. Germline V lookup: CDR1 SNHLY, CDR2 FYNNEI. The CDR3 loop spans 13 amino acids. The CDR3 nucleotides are TGTGCCAGCAGTGTGCAGGGGGCGAACATTCAGTACTTC. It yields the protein CASSVQGANIQYF.

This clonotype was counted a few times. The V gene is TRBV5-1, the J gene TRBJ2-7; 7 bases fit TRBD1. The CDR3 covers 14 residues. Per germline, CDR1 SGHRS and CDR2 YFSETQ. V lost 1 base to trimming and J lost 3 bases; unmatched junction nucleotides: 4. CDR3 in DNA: TGCGCCAGCAGCTTGCATGACAGGGTCTACGAGCAGTACTTC. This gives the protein CASSLHDRVYEQYF.

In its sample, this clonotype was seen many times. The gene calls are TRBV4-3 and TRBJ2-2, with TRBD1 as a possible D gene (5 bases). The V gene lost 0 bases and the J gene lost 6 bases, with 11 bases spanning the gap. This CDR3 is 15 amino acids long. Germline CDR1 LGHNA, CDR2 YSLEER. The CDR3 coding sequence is TGCGCCAGCAGCCAAGACATCAGGGATCCCGGGGAGCTGTTTTTT. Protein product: CASSQDIRDPGELFF.

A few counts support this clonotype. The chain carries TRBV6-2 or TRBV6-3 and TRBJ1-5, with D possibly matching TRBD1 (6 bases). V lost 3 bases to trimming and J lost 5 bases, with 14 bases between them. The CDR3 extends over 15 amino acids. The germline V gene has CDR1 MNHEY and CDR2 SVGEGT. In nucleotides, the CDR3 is TGTGCCAGCAGTTATTGGGGGCTGGTAGATCAGCCCCAGCATTTT. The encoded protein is CASSYWGLVDQPQHF.

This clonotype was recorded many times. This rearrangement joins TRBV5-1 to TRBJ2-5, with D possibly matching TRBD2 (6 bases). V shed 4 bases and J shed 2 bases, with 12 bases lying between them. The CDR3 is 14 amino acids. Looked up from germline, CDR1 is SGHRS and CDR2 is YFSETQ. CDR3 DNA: TGCGCCAGCAGCGGCGGGACGCCGCAAGAGACCCAGTACTTC. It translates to CASSGGTPQETQYF.

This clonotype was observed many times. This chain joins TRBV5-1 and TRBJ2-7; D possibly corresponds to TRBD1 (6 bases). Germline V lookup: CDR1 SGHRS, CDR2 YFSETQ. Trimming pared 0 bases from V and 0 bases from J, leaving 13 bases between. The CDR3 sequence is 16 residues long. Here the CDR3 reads CASSLVQGISSYEQYF. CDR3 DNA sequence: TGCGCCAGCAGCTTGGTCCAGGGGATCAGCTCCTACGAGCAGTACTTC.

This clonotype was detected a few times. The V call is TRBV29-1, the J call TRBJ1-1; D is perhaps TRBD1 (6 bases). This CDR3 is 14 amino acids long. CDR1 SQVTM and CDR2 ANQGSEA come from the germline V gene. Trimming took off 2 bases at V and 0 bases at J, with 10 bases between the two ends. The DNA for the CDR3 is TGCAGCGTTGAAAACAGGGTAATGAACACTGAAGCTTTCTTT. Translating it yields CSVENRVMNTEAFF.

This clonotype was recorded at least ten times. The CDR3 spells CASSLTGTTGGAEKLFF. The CDR3 DNA reads TGTGCCAGCAGCTTAACCGGGACCACCGGCGGGGCTGAAAAACTGTTTTTT. The rearrangement joins TRBV7-9 to TRBJ1-4, with D possibly being TRBD1 (5 bases). Trimming removed 2 bases from V and 7 bases from J, with 20 bases in between. Germline V gene sequence: CDR1 SEHNR, CDR2 FQNEAQ (reference sequence). The CDR3 is made up of 17 amino acids.

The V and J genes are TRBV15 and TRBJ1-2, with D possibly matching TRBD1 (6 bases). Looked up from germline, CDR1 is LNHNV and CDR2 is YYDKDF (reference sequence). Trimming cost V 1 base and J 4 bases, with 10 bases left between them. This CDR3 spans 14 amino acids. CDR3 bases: TGTGCCACCAGCAGAGGAGGGGGGTCCTATGGCTACACCTTC. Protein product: CATSRGGGSYGYTF.

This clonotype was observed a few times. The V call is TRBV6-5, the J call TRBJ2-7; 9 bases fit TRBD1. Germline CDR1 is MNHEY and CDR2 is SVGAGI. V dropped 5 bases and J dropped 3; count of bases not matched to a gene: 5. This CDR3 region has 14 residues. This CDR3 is CASSRSGQGYEQYF. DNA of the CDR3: TGTGCCAGCAGTCGCTCGGGACAGGGCTACGAGCAGTACTTC.

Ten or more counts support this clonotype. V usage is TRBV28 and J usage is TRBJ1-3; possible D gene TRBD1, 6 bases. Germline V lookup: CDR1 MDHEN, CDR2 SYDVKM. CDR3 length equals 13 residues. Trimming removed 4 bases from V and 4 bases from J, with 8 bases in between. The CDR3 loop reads CASSSQGGNTIYF. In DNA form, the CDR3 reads TGTGCCAGCAGTTCCCAGGGGGGAAACACCATATATTTT.

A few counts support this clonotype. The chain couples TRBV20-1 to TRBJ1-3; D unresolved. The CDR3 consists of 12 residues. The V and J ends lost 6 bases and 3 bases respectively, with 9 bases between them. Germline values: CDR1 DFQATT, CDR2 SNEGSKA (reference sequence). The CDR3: CSARDFGNTIYF. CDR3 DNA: TGCAGTGCACGGGATTTTGGAAACACCATATATTTT.

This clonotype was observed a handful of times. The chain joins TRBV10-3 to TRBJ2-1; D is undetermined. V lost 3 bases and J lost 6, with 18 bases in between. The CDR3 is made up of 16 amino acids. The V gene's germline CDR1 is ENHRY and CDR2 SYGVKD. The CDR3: CAISDSAGFEANEQFF. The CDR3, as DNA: TGTGCCATCAGTGACTCCGCCGGGTTCGAGGCCAATGAGCAGTTCTTC.

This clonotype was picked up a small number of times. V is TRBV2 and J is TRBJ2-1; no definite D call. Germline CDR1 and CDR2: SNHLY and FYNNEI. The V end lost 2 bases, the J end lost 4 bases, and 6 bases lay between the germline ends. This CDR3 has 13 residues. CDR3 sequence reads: CASSELEYNEQFF. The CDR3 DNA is TGTGCCAGCAGTGAACTAGAATACAATGAGCAGTTCTTC.

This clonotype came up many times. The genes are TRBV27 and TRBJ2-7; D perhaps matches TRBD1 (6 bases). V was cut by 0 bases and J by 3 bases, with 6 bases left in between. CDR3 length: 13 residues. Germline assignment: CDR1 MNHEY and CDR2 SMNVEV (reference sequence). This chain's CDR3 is CASSLSRGYEQYF. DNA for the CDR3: TGTGCCAGCAGTTTATCCAGGGGCTACGAGCAGTACTTC.

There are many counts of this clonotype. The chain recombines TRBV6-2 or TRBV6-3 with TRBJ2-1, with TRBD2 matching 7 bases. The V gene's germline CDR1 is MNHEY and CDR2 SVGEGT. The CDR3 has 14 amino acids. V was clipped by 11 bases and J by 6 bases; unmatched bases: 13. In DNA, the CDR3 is TGTGCCGGACTAGGCCTGGAGCCTGGCAATGAGCAGTTCTTC. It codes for CAGLGLEPGNEQFF.

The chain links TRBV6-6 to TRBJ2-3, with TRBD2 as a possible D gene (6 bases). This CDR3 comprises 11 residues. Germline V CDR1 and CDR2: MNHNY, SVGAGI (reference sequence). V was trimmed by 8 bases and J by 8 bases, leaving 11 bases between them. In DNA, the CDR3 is TGTGCCAGCCGACTCGGGGGTACGCAGTATTTT. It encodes CASRLGGTQYF.

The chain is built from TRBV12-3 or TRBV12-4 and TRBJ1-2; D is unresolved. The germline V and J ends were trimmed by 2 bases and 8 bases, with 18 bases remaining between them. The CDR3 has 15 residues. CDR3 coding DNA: TGTGCCAGCAGTTTACGGCGGGTTGTTTCGCGAGGCTACACCTTC. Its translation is CASSLRRVVSRGYTF.

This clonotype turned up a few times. CDR3 in DNA: TGCAGTGCTAGTGATAGCGAGAAGCGGGGGTTCCAAGAGACCCAGTACTTC. Protein product: CSASDSEKRGFQETQYF. The chain recombines TRBV20-1 with TRBJ2-5; 8 bases align to TRBD2. J gave up 1 base and V 3 bases, and 13 bases lay outside the gene matches. The germline gives CDR1 DFQATT, CDR2 SNEGSKA (reference sequence). CDR3 size: 17 residues.

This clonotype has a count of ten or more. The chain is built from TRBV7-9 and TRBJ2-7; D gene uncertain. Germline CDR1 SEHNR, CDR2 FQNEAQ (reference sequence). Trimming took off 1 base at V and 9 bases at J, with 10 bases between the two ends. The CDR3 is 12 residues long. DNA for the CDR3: TGTGCCAGCAGCTTAGATGGTGGCGGGCAGTACTTC. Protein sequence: CASSLDGGGQYF.